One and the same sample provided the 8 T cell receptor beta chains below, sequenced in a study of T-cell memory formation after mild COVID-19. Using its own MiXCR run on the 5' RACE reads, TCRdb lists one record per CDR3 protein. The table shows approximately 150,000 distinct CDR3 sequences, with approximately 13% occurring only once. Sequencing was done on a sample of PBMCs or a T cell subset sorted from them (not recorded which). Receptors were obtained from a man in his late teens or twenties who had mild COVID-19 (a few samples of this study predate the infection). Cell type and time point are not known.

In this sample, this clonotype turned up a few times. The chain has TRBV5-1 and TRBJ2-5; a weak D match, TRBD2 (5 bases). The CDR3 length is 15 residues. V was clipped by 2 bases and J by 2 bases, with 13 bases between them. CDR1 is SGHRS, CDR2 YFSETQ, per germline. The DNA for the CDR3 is TGCGCCAGCAGCTTTAGCTCGGGGTTACAAGAGACCCAGTACTTC. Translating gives CASSFSSGLQETQYF. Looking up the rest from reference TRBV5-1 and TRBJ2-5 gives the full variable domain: KAGVTQTPRYLIKTRGQQVTLSCSPISGHRSVSWYQQTPGQGLQFLFEYFSETQRNKGNFPGRFSGRQFSNSRSEMNVSTLELGDSALYLCASSFSSGLQETQYFGPGTRLLVL.

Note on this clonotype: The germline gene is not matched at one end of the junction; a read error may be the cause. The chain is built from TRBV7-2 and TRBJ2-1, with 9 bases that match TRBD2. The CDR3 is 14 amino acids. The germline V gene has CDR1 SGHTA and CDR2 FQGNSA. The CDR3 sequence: CASSLALPSGEGVF. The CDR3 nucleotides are TGTGCCAGCAGCTTAGCGCTCCCTAGCGGGGAAGGAGTCTTC.

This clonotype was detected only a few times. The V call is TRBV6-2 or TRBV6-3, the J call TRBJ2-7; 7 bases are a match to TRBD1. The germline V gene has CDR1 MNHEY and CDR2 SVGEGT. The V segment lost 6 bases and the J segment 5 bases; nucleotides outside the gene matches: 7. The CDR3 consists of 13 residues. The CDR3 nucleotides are TGTGCCAGCAGACTACAGGGGTCCGACGAGCAGTACTTC. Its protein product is CASRLQGSDEQYF.

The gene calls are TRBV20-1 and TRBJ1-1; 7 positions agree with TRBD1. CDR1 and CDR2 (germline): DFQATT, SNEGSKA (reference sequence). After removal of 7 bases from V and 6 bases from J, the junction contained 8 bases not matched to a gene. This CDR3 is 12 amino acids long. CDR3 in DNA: TGCAGTGTTGAGGGGGCGCGGGCTGAAGCTTTCTTT. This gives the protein CSVEGARAEAFF.

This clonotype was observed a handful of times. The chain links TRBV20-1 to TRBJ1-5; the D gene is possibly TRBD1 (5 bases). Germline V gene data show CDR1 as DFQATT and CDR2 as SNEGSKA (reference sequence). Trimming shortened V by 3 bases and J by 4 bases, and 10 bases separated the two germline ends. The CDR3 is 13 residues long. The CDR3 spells CSARRDRNQPQHF. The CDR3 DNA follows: TGCAGTGCTAGGAGGGACCGTAATCAGCCCCAGCATTTT.

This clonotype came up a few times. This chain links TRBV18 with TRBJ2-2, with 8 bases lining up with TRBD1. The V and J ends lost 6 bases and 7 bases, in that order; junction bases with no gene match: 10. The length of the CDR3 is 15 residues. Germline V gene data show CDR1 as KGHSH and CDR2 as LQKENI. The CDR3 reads CASSQQTGANGELFF. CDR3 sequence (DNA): TGTGCCAGCTCGCAACAGACAGGGGCAAACGGGGAGCTGTTTTTT.

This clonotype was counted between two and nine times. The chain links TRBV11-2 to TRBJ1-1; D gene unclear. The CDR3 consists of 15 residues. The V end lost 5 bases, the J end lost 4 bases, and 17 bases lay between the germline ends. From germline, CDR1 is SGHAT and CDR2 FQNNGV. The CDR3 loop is CASSTPNLWATEAFF. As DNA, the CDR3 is TGTGCCAGCAGCACTCCGAACCTATGGGCCACTGAAGCTTTCTTT.

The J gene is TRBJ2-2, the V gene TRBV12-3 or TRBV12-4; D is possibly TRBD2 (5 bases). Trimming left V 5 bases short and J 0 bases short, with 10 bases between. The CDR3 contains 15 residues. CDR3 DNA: TGTGCCAGCAGTCCCACCGGGACGAACACCGGGGAGCTGTTTTTT. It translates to CASSPTGTNTGELFF.